One T cell receptor beta chain is described in this entry. Across about 22 US areas, participants ranged in age from about 18 to 90 years. The study assigned cohorts using participant-reported clinical history. The data were obtained in a study of blood T cell repertoires in COVID-19. In the study overall: There were acute and convalescent COVID-19 samples, and they came from the United States, Italy and Spain.

Measured with immunoSEQ multiplex PCR; TCRdb has only the in-frame clones, and not every one. The sample yields some 380,000 clones, around 87% seen once. V lost 0 bases, J lost 7 bases, and 3 bases stayed unmatched. Germline V gene lookup returns CDR1 MNHEY and CDR2 SVGAGI. The CDR3 spans 15 residues. This rearrangement joins TRBV6-5 to TRBJ1-6; 7 bases are shared with TRBD1. The receptor was isolated from a man younger than 40 who had recovered from COVID-19. The source material was PBMCs or T cells enriched from blood (not recorded which). The CDR3 region is CASSYSRGLNSPLHF. DNA of the CDR3: TGTGCCAGCAGTTACTCAAGGGGGCTAAATTCACCCCTCCACTTT.